What follows describes a single TCR beta chain. Clones were sequenced by immunoSEQ multiplex PCR, and TCRdb holds only the in-frame ones, with some missing. This table has some 100,000 clones, approximately 87% appearing once. This CDR3 has 16 residues. Germline V lookup: CDR1 MNHGY, CDR2 SAAAGT. The trim removed 8 bases at V and 0 bases at J, leaving 10 bases unmatched. These data come from a study of T cell responses to AZD1222 COVID-19 vaccine. The sequencing here drew on peripheral blood, taken on day 0 of AZD1222 vaccination. This chain connects TRBV6-8 to TRBJ1-3; TRBD1 matches at 7 bases. The clonotype comes from an adult in good health. The CDR3 region is CASGETGCCSGNTIYF. CDR3 DNA: TGTGCCAGCGGGGAGACAGGGTGTTGCTCTGGAAACACCATATATTTT.